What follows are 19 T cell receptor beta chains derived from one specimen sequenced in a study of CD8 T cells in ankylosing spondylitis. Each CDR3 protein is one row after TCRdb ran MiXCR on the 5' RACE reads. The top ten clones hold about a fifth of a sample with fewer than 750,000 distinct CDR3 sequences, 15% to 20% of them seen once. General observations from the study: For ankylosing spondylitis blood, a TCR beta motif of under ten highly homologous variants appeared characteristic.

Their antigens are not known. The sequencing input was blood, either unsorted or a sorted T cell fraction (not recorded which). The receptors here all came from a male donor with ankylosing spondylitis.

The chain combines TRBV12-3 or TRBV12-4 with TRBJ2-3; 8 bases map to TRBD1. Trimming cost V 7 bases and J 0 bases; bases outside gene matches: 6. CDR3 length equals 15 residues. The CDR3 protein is CASTRQGRSTDTQYF. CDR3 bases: TGTGCCAGCACCCGACAGGGGCGAAGCACAGATACGCAGTATTTT.

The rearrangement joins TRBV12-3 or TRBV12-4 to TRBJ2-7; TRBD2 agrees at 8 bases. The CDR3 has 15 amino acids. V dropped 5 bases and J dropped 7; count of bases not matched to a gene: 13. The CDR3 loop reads CASSHPGLGGEEQYF. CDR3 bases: TGTGCCAGCAGTCACCCGGGACTAGGGGGGGAAGAGCAGTACTTC.

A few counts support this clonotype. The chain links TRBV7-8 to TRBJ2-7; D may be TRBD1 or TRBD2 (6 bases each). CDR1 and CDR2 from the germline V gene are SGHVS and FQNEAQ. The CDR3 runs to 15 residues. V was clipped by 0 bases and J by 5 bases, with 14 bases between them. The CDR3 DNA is TGTGCCAGCAGCTTAGCAGGGGGGATCCAGGACGAGCAGTACTTC. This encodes CASSLAGGIQDEQYF.

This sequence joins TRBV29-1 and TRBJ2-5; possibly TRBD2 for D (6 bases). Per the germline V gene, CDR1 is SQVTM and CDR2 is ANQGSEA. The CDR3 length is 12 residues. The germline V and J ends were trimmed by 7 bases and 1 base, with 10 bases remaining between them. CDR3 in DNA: TGCAGCGCCTCGGGGGTCCAAGAGACCCAGTACTTC. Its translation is CSASGVQETQYF.

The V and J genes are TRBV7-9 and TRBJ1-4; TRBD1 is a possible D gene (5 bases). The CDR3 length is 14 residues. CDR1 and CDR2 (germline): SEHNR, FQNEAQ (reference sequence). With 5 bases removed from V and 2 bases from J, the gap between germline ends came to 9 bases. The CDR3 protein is CASSAWGTNEKLFF. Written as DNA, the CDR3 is TGTGCCAGCAGCGCCTGGGGGACTAATGAAAAACTGTTTTTT.

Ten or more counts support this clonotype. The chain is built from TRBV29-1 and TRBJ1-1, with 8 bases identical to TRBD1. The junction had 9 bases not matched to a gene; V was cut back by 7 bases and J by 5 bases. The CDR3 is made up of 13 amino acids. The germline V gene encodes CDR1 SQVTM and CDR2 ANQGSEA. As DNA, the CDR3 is TGCAGCGCTCGACAGGGGATAATAACTGAAGCTTTCTTT. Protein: CSARQGIITEAFF.

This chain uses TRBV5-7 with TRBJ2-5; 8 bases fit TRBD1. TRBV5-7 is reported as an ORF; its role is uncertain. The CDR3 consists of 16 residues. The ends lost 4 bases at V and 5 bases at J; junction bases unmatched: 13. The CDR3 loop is CASSHQRDRGWETQYF. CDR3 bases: TGTGCCAGCAGCCACCAACGAGACAGGGGATGGGAGACCCAGTACTTC.

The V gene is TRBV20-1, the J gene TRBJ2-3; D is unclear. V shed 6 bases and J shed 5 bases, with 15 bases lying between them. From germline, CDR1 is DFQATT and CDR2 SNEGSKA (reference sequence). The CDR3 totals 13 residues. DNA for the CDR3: TGCAGTGCCCAGACCGGGTCTATAGATACGCAGTATTTT. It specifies CSAQTGSIDTQYF.

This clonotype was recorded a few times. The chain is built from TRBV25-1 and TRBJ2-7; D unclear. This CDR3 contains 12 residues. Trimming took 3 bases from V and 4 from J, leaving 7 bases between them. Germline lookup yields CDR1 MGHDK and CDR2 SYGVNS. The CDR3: CASSDAFYEQYF. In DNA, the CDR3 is TGTGCCAGCAGTGACGCGTTTTACGAGCAGTACTTC.

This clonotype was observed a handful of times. CDR3 coding DNA: TGTGCCAGCAGCTTAGGGGGCAGGGGCACTGAAGCTTTCTTT. Translating it yields CASSLGGRGTEAFF. This chain connects TRBV11-2 to TRBJ1-1; TRBD1 might be the D (6 bases). CDR1 is SGHAT and CDR2 is FQNNGV in the germline V gene. The ends were cut back, 1 base at V and 4 bases at J, with 10 bases in the middle. This CDR3 contains 14 residues. Full variable domain (missing parts from reference TRBV11-2 and TRBJ1-1): EAGVAQSPRYKIIEKRQSVAFWCNPISGHATLYWYQQILGQGPKLLIQFQNNGVVDDSQLPKDRFSAERLKGVDSTLKIQPAKLEDSAVYLCASSLGGRGTEAFFGQGTRLTVV.

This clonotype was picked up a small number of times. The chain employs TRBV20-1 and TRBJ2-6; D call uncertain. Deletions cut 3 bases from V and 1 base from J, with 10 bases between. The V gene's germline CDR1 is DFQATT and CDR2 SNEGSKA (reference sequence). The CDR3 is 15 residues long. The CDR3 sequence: CSARDGMSGANVLTF. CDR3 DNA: TGCAGTGCTAGGGATGGGATGTCTGGGGCCAACGTCCTGACTTTC.

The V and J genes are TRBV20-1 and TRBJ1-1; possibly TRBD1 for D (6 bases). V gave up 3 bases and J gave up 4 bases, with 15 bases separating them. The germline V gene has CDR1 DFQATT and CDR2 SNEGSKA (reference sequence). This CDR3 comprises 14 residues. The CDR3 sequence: CSARDPTGPTEAFF. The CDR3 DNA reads TGCAGTGCTAGGGACCCAACAGGGCCCACTGAAGCTTTCTTT.

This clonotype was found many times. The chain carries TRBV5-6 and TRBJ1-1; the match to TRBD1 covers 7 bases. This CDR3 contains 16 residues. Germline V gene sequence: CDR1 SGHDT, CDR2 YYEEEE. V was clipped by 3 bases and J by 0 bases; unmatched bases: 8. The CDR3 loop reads CASSSSRQGMNTEAFF. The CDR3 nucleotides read TGTGCCAGCAGCTCTTCCAGACAGGGCATGAACACTGAAGCTTTCTTT.

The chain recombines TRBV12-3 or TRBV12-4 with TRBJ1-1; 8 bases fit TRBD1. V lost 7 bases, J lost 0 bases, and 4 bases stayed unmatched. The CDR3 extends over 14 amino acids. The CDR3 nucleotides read TGTGCCAGCACCCCGGACAGGGTGAACACTGAAGCTTTCTTT. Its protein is CASTPDRVNTEAFF.

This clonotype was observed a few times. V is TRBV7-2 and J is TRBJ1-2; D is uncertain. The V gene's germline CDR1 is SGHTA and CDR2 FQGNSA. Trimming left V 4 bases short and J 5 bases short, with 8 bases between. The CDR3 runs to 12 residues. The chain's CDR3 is CASSSKIYGYTF. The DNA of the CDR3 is TGTGCCAGCAGCTCGAAGATATATGGCTACACCTTC.

CDR3 bases: TGTGCCAGCAGCTTCCGGGACCCTACCGGCAATGAGCAGTTCTTC. Encoded protein: CASSFRDPTGNEQFF. V gene TRBV11-2 combines with J gene TRBJ2-1; the D gene could be TRBD1 or TRBD2 (5 bases each). The CDR3 extends over 15 amino acids. The germline CDR1 and CDR2 sequences are SGHAT and FQNNGV. V lost 3 bases and J lost 6, with 15 bases in between.

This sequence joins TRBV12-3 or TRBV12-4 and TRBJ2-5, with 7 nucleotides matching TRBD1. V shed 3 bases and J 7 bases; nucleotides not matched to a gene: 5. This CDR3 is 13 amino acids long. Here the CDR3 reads CASSLRQGVTQYF. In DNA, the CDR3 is TGTGCCAGCAGTTTGAGGCAGGGGGTGACCCAGTACTTC.

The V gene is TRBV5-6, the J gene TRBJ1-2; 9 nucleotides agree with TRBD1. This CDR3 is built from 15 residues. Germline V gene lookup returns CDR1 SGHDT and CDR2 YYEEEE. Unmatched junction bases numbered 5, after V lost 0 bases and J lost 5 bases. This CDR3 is CASSLGQGDGYGYTF. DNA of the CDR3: TGTGCCAGCAGCTTGGGACAGGGGGATGGGTATGGCTACACCTTC.

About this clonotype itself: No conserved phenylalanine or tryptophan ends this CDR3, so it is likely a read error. The CDR3, as DNA: TGCGCCAGCAGCCAAGATAAGGGCTACAGCTCCTACGAGCAGTACTAC. This translates into CASSQDKGYSSYEQYY. This chain links TRBV4-3 with TRBJ2-7; D is ambiguous. V lost 0 bases and J 0 bases, leaving 12 bases between the germline ends. CDR3 size: 16 residues. Germline CDR1 is LGHNA and CDR2 is YSLEER.